The 20 T cell receptor beta chains listed next were all sequenced from one sample in a study of CD8 T cells in Susac syndrome. Random hexamers were used to reverse transcribe about 0.45 to 1 ug of RNA. TCRdb redid the calling of the immunoSEQ multiplex PCR reads with MiXCR, one entry per CDR3 protein. The table has about 240,000 distinct CDR3 sequences, almost 97% seen once. Sequenced sample: CD4+ T cells from PBMCs. The receptor source for this set is a human donor with Susac syndrome.

This clonotype was recorded only once. The chain uses TRBV3-1 and TRBJ1-4; no firm D call. Trimming took off 11 bases at V and 4 bases at J, with 14 bases between the two ends. CDR1 is LGHDT, CDR2 YNNKEL, per germline (reference sequence). The CDR3 extends over 13 amino acids. This CDR3 reads CAASGRINEKLFF. CDR3 bases: TGTGCCGCCAGCGGACGGATTAATGAAAAACTGTTTTTT.

The V call is TRBV25-1, the J call TRBJ1-1; no reliable D call. CDR3 length: 11 amino acids. V was shortened by 7 bases and J by 1 base, with 4 bases between the two germline ends. Germline CDR1 is MGHDK and CDR2 is SYGVNS. The CDR3 DNA is TGTGCCAGCATTGGGAACACTGAAGCTTTCTTT. It yields the protein CASIGNTEAFF.

V and J are TRBV20-1 and TRBJ2-1, with TRBD1 matching over 9 bases. Germline CDR1 reads DFQATT; CDR2 reads SNEGSKA (reference sequence). Germline trimming cut 6 bases from V and 4 bases from J; bases unmatched to any gene: 7. This CDR3 contains 14 residues. The CDR3 nucleotides read TGCAGTGCGAAAGACAGGGGGAGATACAATGAGCAGTTCTTC. It is translated as CSAKDRGRYNEQFF.

The rearrangement joins TRBV27 to TRBJ1-5; D remains unclear. V shed 0 bases and J shed 2 bases, with 8 bases lying between them. Germline V gene data show CDR1 as MNHEY and CDR2 as SMNVEV (reference sequence). The length of the CDR3 is 15 residues. CDR3 loop: CASSLSYGGNQPQHF. CDR3 bases: TGTGCCAGCAGTTTATCGTATGGGGGCAATCAGCCCCAGCATTTT.

V gene TRBV1 combines with J gene TRBJ1-3; the table's D gene call, TRBD1, was not cross checked with the DNA. TRBV1 is recorded as a pseudogene. The length of the CDR3 is 16 residues. CDR3 coding DNA: TGCACCAGCAGCCAGCCCCGGAGAGACTCTGGAAACACCATATATTTT. Its translation is CTSSQPRRDSGNTIYF.

The rearrangement uses TRBV5-1 and TRBJ2-5; no clear D. The CDR3 has 13 amino acids. The V and J ends lost 3 bases and 1 base respectively, with 7 bases between them. CDR1 is SGHRS, CDR2 YFSETQ, per germline. In DNA, the CDR3 is TGCGCCAGCAGCTCGACCGGCCAAGAGACCCAGTACTTC. This translates into CASSSTGQETQYF.

The chain links TRBV29-1 to TRBJ1-2; 7 bases map to TRBD1. Germline CDR1 reads SQVTM; CDR2 reads ANQGSEA. The CDR3 covers 12 residues. Trimming at V came to 5 bases and at J to 4 bases, leaving 4 bases not matched to a gene. CDR3 sequence reads: CSVRRDSYGYTF. CDR3 coding DNA: TGCAGCGTTCGACGGGACAGCTATGGCTACACCTTC.

The chain's CDR3 is CASSLTGIQETQYF. CDR3 nucleotides: TGTGCCAGCAGCTTGACAGGGATCCAAGAGACCCAGTACTTC. The V gene is TRBV7-9, the J gene TRBJ2-5; 7 bases fit TRBD1. After removal of 3 bases from V and 1 base from J, the junction contained 2 bases not matched to a gene. There are 14 residues in the CDR3. The germline V gene has CDR1 SEHNR and CDR2 FQNEAQ (reference sequence).

The V call is TRBV9, the J call TRBJ1-2; perhaps TRBD1 as D (5 bases). The ends were cut back, 0 bases at V and 6 bases at J, with 18 bases in the middle. CDR3 length: 16 residues. From germline, CDR1 is SGDLS and CDR2 YYNGEE. DNA for the CDR3: TGTGCCAGCAGCGTAGAAGTATTTATATCGGGGGATGGCTACACCTTC. Residues: CASSVEVFISGDGYTF.

The chain recombines TRBV7-9 with TRBJ2-5, with D possibly matching TRBD2 (6 bases). The CDR3 sequence is 15 residues long. The V and J ends lost 5 bases and 1 base respectively, with 14 bases between them. Germline-derived CDR1 and CDR2 are SEHNR and FQNEAQ (reference sequence). The CDR3 DNA follows: TGTGCCAGCAGCCTCATACTAGCAGCCCAAGAGACCCAGTACTTC. Its protein is CASSLILAAQETQYF. Using reference TRBV7-9 and TRBJ2-5 for the parts outside the CDR3, the full variable domain is DTGVSQNPRHKITKRGQNVTFRCDPISEHNRLYWYRQTLGQGPEFLTYFQNEAQLEKSRLLSDRFSAERPKGSFSTLEIQRTEQGDSAMYLCASSLILAAQETQYFGPGTRLLVL.

The chain is built from TRBV5-1 and TRBJ1-1; D unresolved. The CDR3 length is 14 residues. Trimming stripped 2 bases from V and 1 base from J, with 9 bases between. CDR1 and CDR2 from the germline V gene are SGHRS and YFSETQ. Here the CDR3 reads CASSFELQNTEAFF. CDR3 nucleotide sequence: TGCGCCAGCAGCTTTGAATTACAGAACACTGAAGCTTTCTTT.

This clonotype appeared a few times. This chain joins TRBV30 and TRBJ1-1, with D unresolved. The CDR3 is 15 amino acids. V lost 1 base and J lost 3, with 15 bases in between. Looked up from germline, CDR1 is GTSNPN and CDR2 is SVGIG (reference sequence). This CDR3 is CAWSAPLPSDTEAFF. DNA of the CDR3: TGTGCCTGGAGTGCTCCCCTCCCGTCGGACACTGAAGCTTTCTTT.

This rearrangement joins TRBV7-9 to TRBJ2-2; unclear D gene. The ends were cut back, 1 base at V and 0 bases at J, with 6 bases in the middle. Germline V gene data show CDR1 as SEHNR and CDR2 as FQNEAQ (reference sequence). The CDR3 length is 15 residues. The CDR3: CASSLVMSNTGELFF. In nucleotides, the CDR3 is TGTGCCAGCAGCTTAGTAATGTCGAACACCGGGGAGCTGTTTTTT.

The rearrangement links TRBV25-1 to TRBJ1-2; 7 nucleotides match TRBD1. This CDR3 has 16 residues. Germline V gene lookup returns CDR1 MGHDK and CDR2 SYGVNS. J was trimmed by 5 bases and V by 4 bases; bases with no gene match: 13. CDR3 sequence: CASSVAGRGLGYGYTF. The CDR3, as DNA: TGTGCCAGCAGTGTTGCCGGGAGGGGGCTGGGGTATGGCTACACCTTC.

The chain carries TRBV25-1 and TRBJ2-6; D unclear. V dropped 4 bases and J dropped 1 base, with 8 bases sitting between them. CDR1 is MGHDK and CDR2 is SYGVNS in the germline V gene. CDR3 length: 15 residues. The CDR3 spells CASSARSSGANVLTF. The CDR3, as DNA: TGTGCCAGCAGTGCCCGCTCATCTGGGGCCAACGTCCTGACTTTC.

J is TRBJ1-1 and V is TRBV2; D uncertain. The CDR3 loop spans 14 amino acids. Germline CDR1 and CDR2: SNHLY and FYNNEI. V was clipped by 5 bases and J by 1 base, with 11 bases between them. The CDR3 DNA is TGTGCCAGCAGTCGACTGGGTCCGAACACTGAAGCTTTCTTT. Its protein is CASSRLGPNTEAFF.

Here the CDR3 reads CASSQDHHNSNQPQHF. In DNA form, the CDR3 reads TGCGCCAGCAGCCAAGATCATCACAATAGCAATCAGCCCCAGCATTTT. J is TRBJ1-5 and V is TRBV4-1; the D is unclear. The CDR3 sequence is 16 residues long. Germline lookup yields CDR1 MGHRA and CDR2 YSYEKL. Trimming stripped 0 bases from V and 0 bases from J, with 9 bases between.

The chain combines TRBV20-1 with TRBJ1-2; 7 nucleotides line up with TRBD1. With 4 bases clipped from V and 7 bases from J, the junction kept 9 bases outside the gene matches. Germline V gene lookup returns CDR1 DFQATT and CDR2 SNEGSKA (reference sequence). This CDR3 spans 13 amino acids. The CDR3 is CSANPGGQSGYTF. Written as DNA, the CDR3 is TGCAGTGCTAATCCGGGGGGACAGTCTGGCTACACCTTC.

The chain joins TRBV5-1 to TRBJ2-1, with 10 bases lining up with TRBD2. Germline trimming cut 8 bases from V and 5 bases from J; bases unmatched to any gene: 4. Germline values: CDR1 SGHRS, CDR2 YFSETQ. This CDR3 contains 13 residues. CDR3 bases: TGCGCCAGTAGCGGGAGGATTGACAATGAGCAGTTCTTC. It specifies CASSGRIDNEQFF.

The chain combines TRBV3-1 with TRBJ1-2; 7 nucleotides match TRBD1. Trimming removed 10 bases from V and 7 bases from J; junction bases left unmatched: 6. Germline CDR1 LGHDT, CDR2 YNNKEL (reference sequence). CDR3 length: 11 amino acids. The CDR3 reads CATRQGSGYTF. The CDR3 DNA sequence: TGTGCCACCCGACAGGGCTCTGGCTACACCTTC.